This T cell receptor (beta chain) was sequenced for a study of post-analysis software for immune sequencing data. Each TCR beta cDNA library carried unique molecular identifiers. When roughly 1 to 10 million T cells were used, they gave 500,000 or so cDNA molecules. MiXCR, run by TCRdb on the PCR reads, gives a single entry per CDR3 protein. The repertoire includes roughly 570,000 distinct CDR3 sequences, under 40% of them detected once, and 6% sits in the top ten. The study, taken as a whole, reports: Roughly 5 TRBV segments, TRBV5-6, TRBV5-1 and TRBV20-1 among them, were found more frequent in patients than controls.

This CDR3 comprises 15 residues. The J segment lost 2 bases and the V segment lost 3 bases, leaving 2 bases of the junction unmatched. Germline CDR1 MNHEY, CDR2 SMNVEV (reference sequence). Worth noting for this clonotype: Its antigen is undetermined.

The sequencing input was blood. This TCR came from a girl aged 2-17 years with multiple sclerosis. J is TRBJ1-3 and V is TRBV27; 9 nucleotides align to TRBD1. CDR3 in amino acids: CASSFRTGAGNTIYF. The DNA for the CDR3 is TGTGCCAGCAGTTTCAGGACAGGGGCTGGAAACACCATATATTTT.